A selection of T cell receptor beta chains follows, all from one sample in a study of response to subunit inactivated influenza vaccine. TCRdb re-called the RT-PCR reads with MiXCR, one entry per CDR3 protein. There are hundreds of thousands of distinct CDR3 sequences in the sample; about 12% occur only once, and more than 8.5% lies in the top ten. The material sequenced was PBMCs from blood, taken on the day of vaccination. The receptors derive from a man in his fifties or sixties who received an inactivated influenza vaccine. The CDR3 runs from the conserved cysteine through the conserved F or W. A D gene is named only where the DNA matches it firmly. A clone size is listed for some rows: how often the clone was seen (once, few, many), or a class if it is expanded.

cdr3_nt: TGTGCCAGCAGCCAAGCCGGACCCCCGGGGGAGACCCAGTACTTC
cdr3_aa: CASSQAGPPGETQYF
cdr3_length: 15
j_call: TRBJ2-5
clone_size: few
d_call: .
v_call: TRBV3-1

cdr3_nt: TGTGCCAGCAGTATCACGCCGGCCCAAGGGAAGACCCAGTACTTC
cdr3_aa: CASSITPAQGKTQYF
cdr3_length: 15
j_call: TRBJ2-5
clone_size: few
d_call: .
v_call: TRBV6-1

cdr3_nt: TGTGCCAGCAGCTTATTTCGGGCAGGGGGCTACGAGCAGTACTTC
cdr3_aa: CASSLFRAGGYEQYF
cdr3_length: 15
j_call: TRBJ2-7
clone_size: once
d_call: TRBD1
v_call: TRBV7-9

cdr3_nt: TGTGCCAGCAGCCCGGGACAGATGGAAGAGACCCAGTACTTC
cdr3_aa: CASSPGQMEETQYF
cdr3_length: 14
j_call: TRBJ2-5
clone_size: .
d_call: TRBD1
v_call: TRBV12-3/TRBV12-4

cdr3_nt: TGTGCCAGCAGCCCGTGGACTAGCGGGGGCTCCTACAATGAGCAGTTCTTC
cdr3_aa: CASSPWTSGGSYNEQFF
cdr3_length: 17
j_call: TRBJ2-1
clone_size: .
d_call: TRBD2
v_call: TRBV9

cdr3_nt: TGCAGTGGTCGTTCAAGCGGGGATCAGCCCCAGCATTTT
cdr3_aa: CSGRSSGDQPQHF
cdr3_length: 13
j_call: TRBJ1-5
clone_size: few
d_call: .
v_call: TRBV20-1

cdr3_nt: TGTGCCAGCTCACCTCCTATCTCGGTGTCTAGCGGGTACTACTCCTACAATGAGCAGTTCTTC
cdr3_aa: CASSPPISVSSGYYSYNEQFF
cdr3_length: 21
j_call: TRBJ2-1
clone_size: few
d_call: TRBD2
v_call: TRBV18

cdr3_nt: TGTGCCAGCAGGGGTTTGGGACAGGGGGCTTATGGCTACACCTTC
cdr3_aa: CASRGLGQGAYGYTF
cdr3_length: 15
j_call: TRBJ1-2
clone_size: few
d_call: TRBD1
v_call: TRBV12-3/TRBV12-4

cdr3_nt: TGCGCCAGCAGAAAACTAGCGGGAGCTCTGGATGAGCAGTTCTTC
cdr3_aa: CASRKLAGALDEQFF
cdr3_length: 15
j_call: TRBJ2-1
clone_size: .
d_call: TRBD2
v_call: TRBV5-1

cdr3_nt: TGTGCCAGCAGTTTAGTCCCGGGCGATGAGCAGTTCTTC
cdr3_aa: CASSLVPGDEQFF
cdr3_length: 13
j_call: TRBJ2-1
clone_size: few
d_call: .
v_call: TRBV12-3/TRBV12-4

cdr3_nt: TGTGCCAGCAGCCAGGAGGACACGCAGGAGACCCAGTACTTC
cdr3_aa: CASSQEDTQETQYF
cdr3_length: 14
j_call: TRBJ2-5
clone_size: few
d_call: .
v_call: TRBV4-2

cdr3_nt: TGTGCCAGCAGCTTAGACCGTCAGGGGATCGGTGGCTACACCTTC
cdr3_aa: CASSLDRQGIGGYTF
cdr3_length: 15
j_call: TRBJ1-2
clone_size: .
d_call: .
v_call: TRBV7-8

cdr3_nt: TGTGCCATCAGTGAGGATGGTCAGACCTACGAGCAGTACTTC
cdr3_aa: CAISEDGQTYEQYF
cdr3_length: 14
j_call: TRBJ2-7
clone_size: many
d_call: .
v_call: TRBV10-3

cdr3_nt: TGTGCCAGCAGCAGACTAGCGGGAGCGTTCACCGGGGAGCTGTTTTTT
cdr3_aa: CASSRLAGAFTGELFF
cdr3_length: 16
j_call: TRBJ2-2
clone_size: .
d_call: TRBD2
v_call: TRBV27

cdr3_nt: TGTGCCAGCAGTGAATCAGGGGGGAACTACGAGCAGTACTTC
cdr3_aa: CASSESGGNYEQYF
cdr3_length: 14
j_call: TRBJ2-7
clone_size: .
d_call: .
v_call: TRBV6-1

cdr3_nt: TGCAGTGCTAGAGGGGCCGCGGGAGGGGAGCTGTTTTTT
cdr3_aa: CSARGAAGGELFF
cdr3_length: 13
j_call: TRBJ2-2
clone_size: .
d_call: .
v_call: TRBV20-1

cdr3_nt: TGCAGTGCTAGGACCTCTAGCGGTCCTGACTCTGGGGCCAACGTCCTGACTTTC
cdr3_aa: CSARTSSGPDSGANVLTF
cdr3_length: 18
j_call: TRBJ2-6
clone_size: .
d_call: TRBD2
v_call: TRBV20-1

cdr3_nt: TGTGCCAGCAGGTTACGTAGCGGGACCACAGATACGCAGTATTTT
cdr3_aa: CASRLRSGTTDTQYF
cdr3_length: 15
j_call: TRBJ2-3
clone_size: .
d_call: TRBD2
v_call: TRBV5-6

cdr3_nt: TGTGCCAGCAGTTTGCGCGGGAGGGCTACCCAGTACTTC
cdr3_aa: CASSLRGRATQYF
cdr3_length: 13
j_call: TRBJ2-5
clone_size: .
d_call: TRBD2
v_call: TRBV27

cdr3_nt: TGTGCCATCAGTGAGATTAAGGGGACAGGACCGGGTTACGAGCAGTACTTC
cdr3_aa: CAISEIKGTGPGYEQYF
cdr3_length: 17
j_call: TRBJ2-7
clone_size: .
d_call: TRBD1
v_call: TRBV10-3

cdr3_nt: TGTGCCAGCAGCCAAGACGGGCAGATCCAAGAGACCCAGTACTTC
cdr3_aa: CASSQDGQIQETQYF
cdr3_length: 15
j_call: TRBJ2-5
clone_size: .
d_call: .
v_call: TRBV4-2

cdr3_nt: TGTGCCAGTAGTAGCGCCCCCTCTAACTATGGCTACACCTTC
cdr3_aa: CASSSAPSNYGYTF
cdr3_length: 14
j_call: TRBJ1-2
clone_size: many
d_call: .
v_call: TRBV19

cdr3_nt: TGCGCCAGCAACCCAAACAGATTAGCTATGCGGGGGGGCACAGATACGCAGTATTTT
cdr3_aa: CASNPNRLAMRGGTDTQYF
cdr3_length: 19
j_call: TRBJ2-3
clone_size: .
d_call: TRBD2
v_call: TRBV10-2

cdr3_nt: TGTGCCACCGCAGGGACAGGGGGAAATTCACCCCTCCACTTT
cdr3_aa: CATAGTGGNSPLHF
cdr3_length: 14
j_call: TRBJ1-6
clone_size: .
d_call: TRBD1
v_call: TRBV10-3

cdr3_nt: TGTGCCAGCAGTTTACCCGAGGGCAGCAGACCGACCCAGTACTTC
cdr3_aa: CASSLPEGSRPTQYF
cdr3_length: 15
j_call: TRBJ2-5
clone_size: .
d_call: .
v_call: TRBV28